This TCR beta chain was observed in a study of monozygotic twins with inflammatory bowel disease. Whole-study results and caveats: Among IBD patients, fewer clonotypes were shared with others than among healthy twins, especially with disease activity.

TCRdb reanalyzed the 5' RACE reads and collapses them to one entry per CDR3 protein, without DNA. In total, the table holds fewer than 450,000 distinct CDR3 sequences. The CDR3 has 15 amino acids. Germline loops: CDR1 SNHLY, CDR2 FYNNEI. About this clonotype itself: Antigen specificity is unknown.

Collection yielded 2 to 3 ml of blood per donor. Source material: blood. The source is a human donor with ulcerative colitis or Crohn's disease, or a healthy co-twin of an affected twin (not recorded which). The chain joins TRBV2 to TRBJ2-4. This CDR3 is CASSDRVPAKNIQYF.